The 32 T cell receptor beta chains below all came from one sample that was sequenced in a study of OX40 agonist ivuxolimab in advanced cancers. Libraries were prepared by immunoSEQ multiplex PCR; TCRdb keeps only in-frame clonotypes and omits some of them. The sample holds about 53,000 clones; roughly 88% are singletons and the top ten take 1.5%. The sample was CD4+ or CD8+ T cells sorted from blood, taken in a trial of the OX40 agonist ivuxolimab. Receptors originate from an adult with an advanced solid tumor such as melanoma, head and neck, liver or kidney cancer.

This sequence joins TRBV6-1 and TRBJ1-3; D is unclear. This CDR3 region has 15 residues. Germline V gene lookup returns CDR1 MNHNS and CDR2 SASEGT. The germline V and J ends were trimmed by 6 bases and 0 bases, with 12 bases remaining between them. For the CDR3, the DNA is TGTGCCAGCAGCAGTACGAGGAACTCTGGAAACACCATATATTTT. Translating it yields CASSSTRNSGNTIYF.

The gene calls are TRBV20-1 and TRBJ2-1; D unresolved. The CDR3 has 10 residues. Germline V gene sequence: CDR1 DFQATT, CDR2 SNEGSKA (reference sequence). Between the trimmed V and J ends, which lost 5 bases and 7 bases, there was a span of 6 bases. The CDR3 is CSALGNEQFF. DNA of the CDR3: TGCAGTGCTCTGGGGAATGAGCAGTTCTTC.

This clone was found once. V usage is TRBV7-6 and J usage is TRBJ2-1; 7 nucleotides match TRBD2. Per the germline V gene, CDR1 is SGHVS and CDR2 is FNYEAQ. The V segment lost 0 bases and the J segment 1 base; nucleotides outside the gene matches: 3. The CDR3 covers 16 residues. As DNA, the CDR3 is TGTGCCAGCAGCTTAGCTGGCGGGAGATCCTACAATGAGCAGTTCTTC. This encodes CASSLAGGRSYNEQFF.

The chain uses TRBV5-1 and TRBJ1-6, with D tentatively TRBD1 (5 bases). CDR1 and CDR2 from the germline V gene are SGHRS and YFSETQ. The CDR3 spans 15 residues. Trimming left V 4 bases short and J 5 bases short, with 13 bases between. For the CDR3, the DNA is TGCGCCAGCAGCCGGCAGGGTTCAGATAATTCACCCCTCCACTTT. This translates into CASSRQGSDNSPLHF.

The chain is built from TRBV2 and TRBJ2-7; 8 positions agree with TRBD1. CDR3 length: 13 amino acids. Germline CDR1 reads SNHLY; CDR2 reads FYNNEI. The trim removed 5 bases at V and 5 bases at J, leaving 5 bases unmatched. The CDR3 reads CASSRSTGDEQYF. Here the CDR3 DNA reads TGTGCCAGCAGTCGTTCGACAGGGGACGAGCAGTACTTC.

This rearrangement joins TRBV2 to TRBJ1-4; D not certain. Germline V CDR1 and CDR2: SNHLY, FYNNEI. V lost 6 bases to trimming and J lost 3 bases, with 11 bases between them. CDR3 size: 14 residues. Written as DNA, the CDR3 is TGTGCCAGCAGGATGAGGCAGTCTAATGAAAAACTGTTTTTT. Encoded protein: CASRMRQSNEKLFF.

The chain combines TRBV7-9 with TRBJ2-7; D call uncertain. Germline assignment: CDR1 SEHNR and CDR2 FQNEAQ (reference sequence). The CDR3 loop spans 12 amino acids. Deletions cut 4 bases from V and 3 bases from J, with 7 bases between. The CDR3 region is CASSSSGYEQYF. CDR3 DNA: TGTGCCAGCAGCTCTTCGGGCTACGAGCAGTACTTC.

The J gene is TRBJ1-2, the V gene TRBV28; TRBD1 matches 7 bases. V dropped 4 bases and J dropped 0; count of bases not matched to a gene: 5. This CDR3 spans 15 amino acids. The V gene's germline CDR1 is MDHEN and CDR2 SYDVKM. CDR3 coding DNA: TGTGCCAGCAGTTCCCGGACAGGAGCTAACTATGGCTACACCTTC. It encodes CASSSRTGANYGYTF.

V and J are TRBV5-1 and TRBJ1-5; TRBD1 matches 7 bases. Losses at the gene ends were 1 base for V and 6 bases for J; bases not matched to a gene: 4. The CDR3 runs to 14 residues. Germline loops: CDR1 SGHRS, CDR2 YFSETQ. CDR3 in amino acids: CASSLTGEGQPQHF. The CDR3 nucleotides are TGCGCCAGCAGCTTGACAGGGGAGGGTCAGCCCCAGCATTTT. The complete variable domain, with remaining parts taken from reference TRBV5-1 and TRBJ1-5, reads KAGVTQTPRYLIKTRGQQVTLSCSPISGHRSVSWYQQTPGQGLQFLFEYFSETQRNKGNFPGRFSGRQFSNSRSEMNVSTLELGDSALYLCASSLTGEGQPQHFGDGTRLSIL.

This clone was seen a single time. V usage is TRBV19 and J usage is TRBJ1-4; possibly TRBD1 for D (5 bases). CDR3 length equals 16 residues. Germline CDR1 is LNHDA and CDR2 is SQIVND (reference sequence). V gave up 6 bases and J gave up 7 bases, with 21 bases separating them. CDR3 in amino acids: CASSLGTGISGEKLFF. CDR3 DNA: TGTGCCAGTAGCCTGGGGACGGGAATTTCTGGTGAAAAACTGTTTTTT.

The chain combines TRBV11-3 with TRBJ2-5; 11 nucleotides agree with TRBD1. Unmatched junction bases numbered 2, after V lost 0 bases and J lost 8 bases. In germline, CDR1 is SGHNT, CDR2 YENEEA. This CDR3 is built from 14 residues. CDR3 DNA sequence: TGTGCCAGCAGCTTAGAGGGGACAGGGGGAACCCAGTACTTC. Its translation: CASSLEGTGGTQYF.

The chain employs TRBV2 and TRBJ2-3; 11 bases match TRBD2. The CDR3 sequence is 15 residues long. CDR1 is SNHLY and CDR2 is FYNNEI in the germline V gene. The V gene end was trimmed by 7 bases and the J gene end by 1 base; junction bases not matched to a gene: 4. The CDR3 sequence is CASKKTSGGTDTQYF. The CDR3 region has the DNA TGTGCCAGCAAAAAGACTAGCGGGGGCACAGATACGCAGTATTTT.

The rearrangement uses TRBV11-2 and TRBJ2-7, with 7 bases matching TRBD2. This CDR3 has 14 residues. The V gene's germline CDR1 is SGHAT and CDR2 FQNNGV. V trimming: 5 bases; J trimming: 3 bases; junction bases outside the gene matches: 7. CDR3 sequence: CASSPLTSRYEQYF. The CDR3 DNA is TGTGCCAGCAGCCCCTTGACTAGCCGCTACGAGCAGTACTTC.

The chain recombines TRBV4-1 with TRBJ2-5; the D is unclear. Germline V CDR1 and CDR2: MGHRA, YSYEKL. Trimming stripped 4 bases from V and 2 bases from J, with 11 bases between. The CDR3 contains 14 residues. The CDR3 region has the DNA TGCGCCAGCAGCCCCCGGTGGATTCAAGAGACCCAGTACTTC. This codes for CASSPRWIQETQYF.

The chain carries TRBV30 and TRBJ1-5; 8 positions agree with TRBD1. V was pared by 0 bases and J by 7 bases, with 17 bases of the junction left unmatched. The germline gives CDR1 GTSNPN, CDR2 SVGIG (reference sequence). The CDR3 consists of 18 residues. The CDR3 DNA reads TGTGCCTGGAGTGTACTCTCCTGGGCGGGACAGGAGAAACAGCCCCAGCATTTT. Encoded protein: CAWSVLSWAGQEKQPQHF.

The CDR3 reads CASSRQETNTEAFF. The DNA for the CDR3 is TGTGCCAGCTCACGCCAGGAAACGAACACTGAAGCTTTCTTT. The J gene is TRBJ1-1, the V gene TRBV18; D gene ambiguous. Germline lookup yields CDR1 KGHSH and CDR2 LQKENI. Trimming left V 4 bases short and J 1 base short, with 10 bases between. The CDR3 sequence is 14 residues long.

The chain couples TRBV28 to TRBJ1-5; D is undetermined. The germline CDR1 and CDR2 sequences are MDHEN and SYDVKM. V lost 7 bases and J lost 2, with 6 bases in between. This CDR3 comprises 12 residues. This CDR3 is CASKDGNQPQHF. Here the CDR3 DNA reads TGTGCCAGCAAGGACGGCAATCAGCCCCAGCATTTT.

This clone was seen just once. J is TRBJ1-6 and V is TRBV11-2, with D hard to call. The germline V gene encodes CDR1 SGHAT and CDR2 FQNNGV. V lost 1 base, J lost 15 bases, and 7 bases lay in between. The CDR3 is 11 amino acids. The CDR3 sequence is CASSLATNLHF. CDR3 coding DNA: TGTGCCAGCAGCTTAGCAACAAACCTCCACTTT.

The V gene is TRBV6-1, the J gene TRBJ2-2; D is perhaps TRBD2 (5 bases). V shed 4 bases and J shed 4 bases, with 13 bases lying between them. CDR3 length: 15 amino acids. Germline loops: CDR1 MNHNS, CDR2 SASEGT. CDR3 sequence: CASSGAAVLTGELFF. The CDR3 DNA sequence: TGTGCCAGCAGTGGAGCGGCGGTCCTCACCGGGGAGCTGTTTTTT.

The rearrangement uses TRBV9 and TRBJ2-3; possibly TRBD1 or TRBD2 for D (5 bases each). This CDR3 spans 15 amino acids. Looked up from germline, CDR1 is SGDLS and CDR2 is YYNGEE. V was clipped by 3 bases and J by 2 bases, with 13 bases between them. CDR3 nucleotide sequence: TGTGCCAGCAGCGGAGGTGGGACCCACACAGATACGCAGTATTTT. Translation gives CASSGGGTHTDTQYF.

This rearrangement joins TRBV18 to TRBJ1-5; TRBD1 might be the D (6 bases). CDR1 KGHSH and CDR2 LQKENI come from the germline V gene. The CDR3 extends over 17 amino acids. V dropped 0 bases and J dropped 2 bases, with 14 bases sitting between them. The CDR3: CASSPPQTGSGNQPQHF. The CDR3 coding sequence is TGTGCCAGCTCACCACCCCAGACAGGATCAGGCAATCAGCCCCAGCATTTT.

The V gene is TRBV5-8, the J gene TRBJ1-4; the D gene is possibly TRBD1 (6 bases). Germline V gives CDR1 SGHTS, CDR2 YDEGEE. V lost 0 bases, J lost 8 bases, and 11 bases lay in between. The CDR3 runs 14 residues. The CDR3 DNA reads TGTGCCAGCAGCTTGGACAGGGTGAGAGAAAAACTGTTTTTT. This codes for CASSLDRVREKLFF.

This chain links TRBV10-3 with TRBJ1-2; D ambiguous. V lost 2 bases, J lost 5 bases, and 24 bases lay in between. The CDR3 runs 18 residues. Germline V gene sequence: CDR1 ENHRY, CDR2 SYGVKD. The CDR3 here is CAISEPPGSATLLYGYTF. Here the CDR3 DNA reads TGTGCCATCAGTGAGCCGCCGGGCTCTGCCACGCTACTATATGGCTACACCTTC.

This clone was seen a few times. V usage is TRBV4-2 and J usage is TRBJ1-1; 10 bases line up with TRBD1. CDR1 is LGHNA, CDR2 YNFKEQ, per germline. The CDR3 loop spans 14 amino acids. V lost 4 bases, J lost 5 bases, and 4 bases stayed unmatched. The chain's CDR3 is CASSPWDRGTEAFF. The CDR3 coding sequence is TGTGCCAGCAGCCCTTGGGACAGGGGAACTGAAGCTTTCTTT.

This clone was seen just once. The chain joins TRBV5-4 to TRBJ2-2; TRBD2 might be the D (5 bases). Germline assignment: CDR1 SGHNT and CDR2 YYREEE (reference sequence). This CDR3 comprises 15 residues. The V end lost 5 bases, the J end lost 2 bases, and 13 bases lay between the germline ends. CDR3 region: CASRPDTGNTGELFF. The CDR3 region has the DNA TGTGCCAGCAGGCCTGATACGGGAAACACCGGGGAGCTGTTTTTT.

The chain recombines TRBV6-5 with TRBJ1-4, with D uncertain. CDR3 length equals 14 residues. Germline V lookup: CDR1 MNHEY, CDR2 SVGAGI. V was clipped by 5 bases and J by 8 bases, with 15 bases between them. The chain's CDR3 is CASSEVRVGEKLFF. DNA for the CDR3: TGTGCCAGCAGTGAGGTTAGGGTTGGGGAAAAACTGTTTTTT.

As DNA, the CDR3 is TGTGCCAGCCGGGGACAGGGCGCTAACTATGGCTACACCTTC. Translation: CASRGQGANYGYTF. This chain uses TRBV5-4 with TRBJ1-2; 9 nucleotides line up with TRBD1. Germline V gene data show CDR1 as SGHNT and CDR2 as YYREEE (reference sequence). After removal of 7 bases from V and 0 bases from J, the junction contained 4 bases not matched to a gene. This CDR3 contains 14 residues. The full variable domain, rest sourced from reference TRBV5-4 and TRBJ1-2, is ETGVTQSPTHLIKTRGQQVTLRCSSQSGHNTVSWYQQALGQGPQFIFQYYREEENGRGNFPPRFSGLQFPNYSSELNVNALELDDSALYLCASRGQGANYGYTFGSGTRLTVV.

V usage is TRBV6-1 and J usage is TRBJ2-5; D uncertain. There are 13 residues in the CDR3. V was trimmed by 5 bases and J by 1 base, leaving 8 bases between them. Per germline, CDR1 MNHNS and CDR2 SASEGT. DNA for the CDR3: TGTGCCAGCAGTTCACTTCGCCAAGAGACCCAGTACTTC. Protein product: CASSSLRQETQYF.

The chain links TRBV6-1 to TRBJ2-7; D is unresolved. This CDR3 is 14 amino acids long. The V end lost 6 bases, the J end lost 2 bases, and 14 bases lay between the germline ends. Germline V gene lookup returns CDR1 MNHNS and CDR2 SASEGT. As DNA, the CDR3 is TGTGCCAGCAGCAGGACGACGGTCACCTACGAGCAGTACTTC. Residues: CASSRTTVTYEQYF.

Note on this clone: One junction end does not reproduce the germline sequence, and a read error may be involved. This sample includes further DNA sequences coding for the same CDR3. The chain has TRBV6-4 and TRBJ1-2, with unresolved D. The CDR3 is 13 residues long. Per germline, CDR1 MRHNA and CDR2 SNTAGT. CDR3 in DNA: TGTGCCAGTAGTGACTCCCCCCATGGGCGCTACACCTTC. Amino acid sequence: CASSDSPHGRYTF.

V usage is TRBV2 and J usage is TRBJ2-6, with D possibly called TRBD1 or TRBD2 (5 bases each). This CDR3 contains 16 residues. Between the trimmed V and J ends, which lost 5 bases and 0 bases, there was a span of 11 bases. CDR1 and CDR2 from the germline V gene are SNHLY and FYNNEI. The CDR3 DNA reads TGTGCCAGCAGTAACCGGGGCCGCTCTGGGGCCAACGTCCTGACTTTC. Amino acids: CASSNRGRSGANVLTF.

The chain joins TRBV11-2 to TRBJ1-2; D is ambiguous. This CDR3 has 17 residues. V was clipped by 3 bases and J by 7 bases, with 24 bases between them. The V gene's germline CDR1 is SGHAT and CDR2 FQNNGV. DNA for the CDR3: TGTGCCAGCAGCTTCTGGAGGAGGCAAGCTCTCAGTCCTGGCTACACCTTC. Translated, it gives CASSFWRRQALSPGYTF.